The clone carrying this T cell receptor beta chain was detected only a few times. The CDR3 has 12 residues. Trimming removed 9 bases at V and 6 bases at J, with 11 bases between. In germline, CDR1 is SGHDN, CDR2 FVKESK. This entry belongs to a study of cytotoxic CD8 clonotypes in ibrutinib-treated CLL. Sequenced by immunoSEQ multiplex PCR; TCRdb stores in-frame clones only, minus some. In the table there are 90,000 to 150,000 clones, approximately 58% of which are singletons. The chain has TRBV14 and TRBJ1-4, with a possible D match to TRBD1 (6 bases). Sequenced material: PBMCs, taken after 24 months of ibrutinib treatment. The clonotype originates from a human donor with chronic lymphocytic leukemia. CDR3 loop: CARPGQDEKLFF. The CDR3 DNA reads TGTGCCAGACCGGGACAAGATGAAAAACTGTTTTTT.